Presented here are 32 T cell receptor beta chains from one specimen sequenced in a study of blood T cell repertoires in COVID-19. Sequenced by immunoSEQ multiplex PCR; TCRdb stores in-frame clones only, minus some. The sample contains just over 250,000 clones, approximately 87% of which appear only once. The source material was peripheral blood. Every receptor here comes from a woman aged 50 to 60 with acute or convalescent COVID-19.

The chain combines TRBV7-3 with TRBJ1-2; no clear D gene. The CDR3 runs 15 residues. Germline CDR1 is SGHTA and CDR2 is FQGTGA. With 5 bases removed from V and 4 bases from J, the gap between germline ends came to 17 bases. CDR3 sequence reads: CASSDPGEQFYGYTF. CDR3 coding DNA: TGTGCCAGCAGCGACCCGGGAGAACAGTTCTATGGCTACACCTTC.

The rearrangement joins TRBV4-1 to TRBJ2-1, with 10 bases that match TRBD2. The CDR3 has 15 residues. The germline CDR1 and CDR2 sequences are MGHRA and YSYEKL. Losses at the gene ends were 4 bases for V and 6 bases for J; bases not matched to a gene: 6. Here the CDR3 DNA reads TGCGCCAGCAGCCCCTGGACTAGCGGCACCAATGAGCAGTTCTTC. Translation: CASSPWTSGTNEQFF.

CDR3 nucleotide sequence: TGTGCCAGTAGTACTCTAGCGGACGAGCAGTTCTTC. Translated: CASSTLADEQFF. The rearrangement links TRBV19 to TRBJ2-1; 7 bases match TRBD2. The CDR3 covers 12 residues. CDR1 is LNHDA and CDR2 is SQIVND in the germline V gene (reference sequence). The trim removed 4 bases at V and 10 bases at J, leaving 4 bases unmatched. Using reference TRBV19 and TRBJ2-1 for the parts outside the CDR3, the full variable domain is DGGITQSPKYLFRKEGQNVTLSCEQNLNHDAMYWYRQDPGQGLRLIYYSQIVNDFQKGDIAEGYSVSREKKESFPLTVTSAQKNPTAFYLCASSTLADEQFFGPGTRLTVL.

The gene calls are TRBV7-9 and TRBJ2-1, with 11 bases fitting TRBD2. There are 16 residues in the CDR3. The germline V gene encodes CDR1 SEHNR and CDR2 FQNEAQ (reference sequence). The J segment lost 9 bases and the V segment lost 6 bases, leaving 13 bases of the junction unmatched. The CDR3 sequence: CASRPTTSGRYGEQFF. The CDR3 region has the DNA TGTGCCAGCAGACCCACCACTAGCGGGAGATATGGTGAGCAGTTCTTC.

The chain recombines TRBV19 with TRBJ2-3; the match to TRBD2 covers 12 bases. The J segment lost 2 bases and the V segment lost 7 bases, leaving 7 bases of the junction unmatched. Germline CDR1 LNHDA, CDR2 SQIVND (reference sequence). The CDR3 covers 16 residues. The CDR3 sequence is CASKKASGRATDTQYF. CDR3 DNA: TGTGCCAGTAAAAAGGCTAGCGGGAGGGCCACAGATACGCAGTATTTT.

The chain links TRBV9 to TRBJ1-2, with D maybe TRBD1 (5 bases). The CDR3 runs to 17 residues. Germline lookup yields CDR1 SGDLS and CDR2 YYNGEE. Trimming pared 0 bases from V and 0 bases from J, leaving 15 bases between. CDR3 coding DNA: TGTGCCAGCAGCGTAGACGGCAGGGCTGTTACTAACTATGGCTACACCTTC. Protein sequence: CASSVDGRAVTNYGYTF.

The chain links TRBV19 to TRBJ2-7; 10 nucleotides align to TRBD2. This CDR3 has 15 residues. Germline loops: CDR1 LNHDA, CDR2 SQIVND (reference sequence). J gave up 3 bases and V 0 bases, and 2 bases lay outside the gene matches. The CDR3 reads CASSIDPSGSYEQYF. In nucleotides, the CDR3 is TGTGCCAGTAGTATAGACCCTAGCGGGAGCTACGAGCAGTACTTC.

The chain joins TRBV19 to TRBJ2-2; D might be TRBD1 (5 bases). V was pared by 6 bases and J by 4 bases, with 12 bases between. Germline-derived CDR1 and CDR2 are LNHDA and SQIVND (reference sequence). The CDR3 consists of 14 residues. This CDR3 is CASRTDPATGELFF. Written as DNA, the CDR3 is TGTGCCAGTAGGACAGACCCGGCCACCGGGGAGCTGTTTTTT.

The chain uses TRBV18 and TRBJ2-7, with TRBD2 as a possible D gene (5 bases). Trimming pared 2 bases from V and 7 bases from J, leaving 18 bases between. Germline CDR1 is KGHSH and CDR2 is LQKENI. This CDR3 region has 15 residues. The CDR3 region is CASSPGIREMQEQYF. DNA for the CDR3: TGTGCCAGCTCACCAGGTATTAGGGAGATGCAAGAGCAGTACTTC.

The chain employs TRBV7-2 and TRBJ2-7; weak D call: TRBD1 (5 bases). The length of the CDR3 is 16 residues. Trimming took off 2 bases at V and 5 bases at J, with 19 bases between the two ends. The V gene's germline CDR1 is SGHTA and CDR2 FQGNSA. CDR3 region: CASSLRTLILFNEQYF. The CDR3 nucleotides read TGTGCCAGCAGCTTACGGACACTGATCCTTTTTAACGAGCAGTACTTC.

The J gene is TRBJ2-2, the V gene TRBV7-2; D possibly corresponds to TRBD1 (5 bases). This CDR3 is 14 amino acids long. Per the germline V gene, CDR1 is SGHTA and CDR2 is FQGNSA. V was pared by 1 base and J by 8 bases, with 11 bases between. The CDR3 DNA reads TGTGCCAGCAGCTTAGAGCCTAACAGGGGGGAGCTGTTTTTT. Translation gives CASSLEPNRGELFF. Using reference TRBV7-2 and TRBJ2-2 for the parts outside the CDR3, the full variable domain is GAGVSQSPSNKVTEKGKDVELRCDPISGHTALYWYRQSLGQGLEFLIYFQGNSAPDKSGLPSDRFSAERTGGSVSTLTIQRTQQEDSAVYLCASSLEPNRGELFFGEGSRLTVL.

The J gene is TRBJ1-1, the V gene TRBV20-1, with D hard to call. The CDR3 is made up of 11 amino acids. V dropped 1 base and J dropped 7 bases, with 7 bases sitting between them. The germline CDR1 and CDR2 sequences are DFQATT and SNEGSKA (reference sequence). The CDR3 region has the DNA TGCAGTGCTAGAGGACAAATTGAAGCTTTCTTT. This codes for CSARGQIEAFF.

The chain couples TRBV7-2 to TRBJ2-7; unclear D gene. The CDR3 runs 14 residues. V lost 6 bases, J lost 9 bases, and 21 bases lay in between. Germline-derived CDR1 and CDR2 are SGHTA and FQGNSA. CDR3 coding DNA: TGTGCCAGCAGTCCACGAACCGTCCCAGGCCTGCAGTACTTC. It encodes CASSPRTVPGLQYF.

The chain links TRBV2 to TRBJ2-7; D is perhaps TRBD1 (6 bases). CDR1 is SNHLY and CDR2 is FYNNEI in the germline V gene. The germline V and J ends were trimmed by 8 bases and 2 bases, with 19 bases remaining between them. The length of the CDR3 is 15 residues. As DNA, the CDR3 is TGTGCCAGCTCCGAGGAACAGGGTGCCCCCTACGAGCAGTACTTC. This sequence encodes CASSEEQGAPYEQYF. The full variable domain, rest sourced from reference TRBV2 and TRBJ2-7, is EPEVTQTPSHQVTQMGQEVILRCVPISNHLYFYWYRQILGQKVEFLVSFYNNEISEKSEIFDDQFSVERPDGSNFTLKIRSTKLEDSAMYFCASSEEQGAPYEQYFGPGTRLTVT.

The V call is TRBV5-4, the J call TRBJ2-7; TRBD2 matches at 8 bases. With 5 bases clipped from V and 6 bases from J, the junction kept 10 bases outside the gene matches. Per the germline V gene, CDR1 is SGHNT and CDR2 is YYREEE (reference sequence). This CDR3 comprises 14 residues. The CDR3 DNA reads TGTGCCAGCAGAACCGGGACTAGGCTGGGCGAGCAGTACTTC. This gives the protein CASRTGTRLGEQYF. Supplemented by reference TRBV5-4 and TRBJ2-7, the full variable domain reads ETGVTQSPTHLIKTRGQQVTLRCSSQSGHNTVSWYQQALGQGPQFIFQYYREEENGRGNFPPRFSGLQFPNYSSELNVNALELDDSALYLCASRTGTRLGEQYFGPGTRLTVT.

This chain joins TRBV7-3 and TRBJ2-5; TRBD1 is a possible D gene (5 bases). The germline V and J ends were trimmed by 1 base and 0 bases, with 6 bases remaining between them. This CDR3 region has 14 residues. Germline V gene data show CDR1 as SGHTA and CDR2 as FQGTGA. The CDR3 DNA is TGTGCCAGCAGCTTAATAGGGGACCAAGAGACCCAGTACTTC. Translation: CASSLIGDQETQYF.

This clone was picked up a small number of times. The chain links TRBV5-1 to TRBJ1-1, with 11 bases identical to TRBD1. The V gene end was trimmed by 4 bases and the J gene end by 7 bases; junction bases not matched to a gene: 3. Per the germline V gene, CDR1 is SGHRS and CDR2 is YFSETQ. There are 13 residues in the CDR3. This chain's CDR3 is CASSTGQGVEAFF. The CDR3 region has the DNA TGCGCCAGCAGCACGGGACAGGGGGTTGAAGCTTTCTTT.

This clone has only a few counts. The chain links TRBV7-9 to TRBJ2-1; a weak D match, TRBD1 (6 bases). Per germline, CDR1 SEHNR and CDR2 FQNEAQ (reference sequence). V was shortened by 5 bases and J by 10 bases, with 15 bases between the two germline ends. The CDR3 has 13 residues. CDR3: CASSPGTPAEQFF. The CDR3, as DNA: TGTGCCAGCAGCCCAGGGACACCAGCCGAGCAGTTCTTC.

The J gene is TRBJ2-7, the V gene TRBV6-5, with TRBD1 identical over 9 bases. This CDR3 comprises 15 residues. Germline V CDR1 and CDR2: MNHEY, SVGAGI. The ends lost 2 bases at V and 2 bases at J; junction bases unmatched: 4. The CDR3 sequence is CASSYLRTGAYEQYF. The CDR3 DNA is TGTGCCAGCAGTTACCTACGGACAGGGGCCTACGAGCAGTACTTC.

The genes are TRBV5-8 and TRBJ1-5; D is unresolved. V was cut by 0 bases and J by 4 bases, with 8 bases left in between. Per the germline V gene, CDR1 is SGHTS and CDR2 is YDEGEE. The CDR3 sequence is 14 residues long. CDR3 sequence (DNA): TGTGCCAGCAGCTTGGATCGAGGGAATCAGCCCCAGCATTTT. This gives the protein CASSLDRGNQPQHF.

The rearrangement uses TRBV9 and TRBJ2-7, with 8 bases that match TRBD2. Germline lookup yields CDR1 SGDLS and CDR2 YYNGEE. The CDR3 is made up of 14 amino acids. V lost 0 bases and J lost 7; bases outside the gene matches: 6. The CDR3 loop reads CASSVGPQRGEQYF. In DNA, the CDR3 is TGTGCCAGCAGCGTAGGCCCTCAGCGGGGGGAGCAGTACTTC.

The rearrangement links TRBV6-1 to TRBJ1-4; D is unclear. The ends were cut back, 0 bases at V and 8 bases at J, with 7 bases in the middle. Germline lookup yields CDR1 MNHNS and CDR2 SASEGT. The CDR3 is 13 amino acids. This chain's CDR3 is CASSEAGREKLFF. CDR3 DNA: TGTGCCAGCAGTGAAGCAGGGAGGGAAAAACTGTTTTTT.

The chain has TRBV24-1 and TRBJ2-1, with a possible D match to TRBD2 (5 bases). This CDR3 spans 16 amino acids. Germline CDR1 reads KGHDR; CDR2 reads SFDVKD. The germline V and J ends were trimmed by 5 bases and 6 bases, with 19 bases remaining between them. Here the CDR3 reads CATSGLTSRGLNEQFF. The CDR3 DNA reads TGTGCCACCAGTGGTTTAACTAGTCGTGGCCTCAATGAGCAGTTCTTC.

This CDR3 reads CASSTSRDRDGNTIYF. In DNA, the CDR3 is TGTGCCAGCTCAACGTCCCGGGACAGGGATGGAAACACCATATATTTT. The chain links TRBV18 to TRBJ1-3; 9 nucleotides align to TRBD1. The CDR3 extends over 16 amino acids. The V segment lost 5 bases and the J segment 3 bases; nucleotides outside the gene matches: 8. Looked up from germline, CDR1 is KGHSH and CDR2 is LQKENI.

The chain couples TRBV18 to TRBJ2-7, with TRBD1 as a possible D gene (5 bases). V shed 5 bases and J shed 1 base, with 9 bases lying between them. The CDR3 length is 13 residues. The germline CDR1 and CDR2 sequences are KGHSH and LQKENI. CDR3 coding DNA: TGTGCCAGCTCAATACAGGATTCCTACGAGCAGTACTTC. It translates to CASSIQDSYEQYF.

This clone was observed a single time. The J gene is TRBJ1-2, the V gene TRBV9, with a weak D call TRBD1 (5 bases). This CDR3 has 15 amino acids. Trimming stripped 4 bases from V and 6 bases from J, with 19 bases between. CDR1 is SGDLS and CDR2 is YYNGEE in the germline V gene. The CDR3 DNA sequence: TGTGCCAGCAGCAAACTCGACAGAGGCGGTAATGGCTACACCTTC. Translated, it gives CASSKLDRGGNGYTF.

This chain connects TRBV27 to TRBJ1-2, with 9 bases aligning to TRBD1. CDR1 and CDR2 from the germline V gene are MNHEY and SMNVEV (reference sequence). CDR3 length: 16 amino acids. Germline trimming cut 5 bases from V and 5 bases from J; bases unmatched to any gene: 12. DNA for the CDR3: TGTGCCAGCAGTGCTCAAGGGACAGGGAAAATGTATGGCTACACCTTC. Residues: CASSAQGTGKMYGYTF.

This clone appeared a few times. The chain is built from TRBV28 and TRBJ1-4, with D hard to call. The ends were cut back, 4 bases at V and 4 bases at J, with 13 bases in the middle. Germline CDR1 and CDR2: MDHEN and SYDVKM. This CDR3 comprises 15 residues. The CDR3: CASSSPRLFNEKLFF. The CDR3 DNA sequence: TGTGCCAGCAGTTCCCCGAGACTGTTTAATGAAAAACTGTTTTTT. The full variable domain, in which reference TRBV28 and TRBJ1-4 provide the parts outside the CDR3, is DVKVTQSSRYLVKRTGEKVFLECVQDMDHENMFWYRQDPGLGLRLIYFSYDVKMKEKGDIPEGYSVSREKKERFSLILESASTNQTSMYLCASSSPRLFNEKLFFGSGTQLSVL.

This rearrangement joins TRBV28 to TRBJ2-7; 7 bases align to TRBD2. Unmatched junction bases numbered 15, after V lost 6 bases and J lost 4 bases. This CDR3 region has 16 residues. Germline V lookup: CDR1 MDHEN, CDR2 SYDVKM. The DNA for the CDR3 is TGTGCCAGCAGCTTCTTTATGGGGGGGTACAGGTACGAGCAGTACTTC. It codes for CASSFFMGGYRYEQYF.

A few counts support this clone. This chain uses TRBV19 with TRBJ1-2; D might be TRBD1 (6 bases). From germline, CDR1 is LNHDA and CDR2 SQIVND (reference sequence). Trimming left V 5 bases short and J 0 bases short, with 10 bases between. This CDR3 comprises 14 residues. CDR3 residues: CASSGTPTNYGYTF. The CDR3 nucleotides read TGTGCCAGTAGTGGGACACCCACTAACTATGGCTACACCTTC.

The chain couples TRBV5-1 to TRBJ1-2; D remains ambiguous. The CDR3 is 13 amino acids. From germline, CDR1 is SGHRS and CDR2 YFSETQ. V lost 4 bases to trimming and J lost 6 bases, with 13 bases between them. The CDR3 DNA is TGCGCCAGCAGCGAGTCCGTGGAGGATGGCTACACCTTC. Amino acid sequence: CASSESVEDGYTF.

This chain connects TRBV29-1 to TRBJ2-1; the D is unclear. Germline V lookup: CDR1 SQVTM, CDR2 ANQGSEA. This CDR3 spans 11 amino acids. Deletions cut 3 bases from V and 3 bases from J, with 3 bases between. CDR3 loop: CSVEYYNEQFF. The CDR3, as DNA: TGCAGCGTTGAGTACTACAATGAGCAGTTCTTC.